These 13 T cell receptor beta chains were all obtained from the same sample, sequenced in a study of T cells in Graves' hyperthyroidism and ophthalmopathy. Regions amplified from RNA transcripts were the TCR beta CDR3 regions. HTBI primers were used for first-round RT-PCR of the TCR CDR3. TCRdb re-called the multiplex PCR reads through MiXCR, storing one row per CDR3 protein. The table includes a few hundred thousand distinct CDR3 sequences, roughly 50% detected once. The sequencing sample was made of peripheral blood or thyroid tissue (not recorded which). Receptors originate from a woman aged 18-35 years with Graves' hyperthyroidism.

This clonotype was seen at least ten times. The chain combines TRBV7-2 with TRBJ2-7; D is ambiguous. This CDR3 comprises 14 residues. Trimming left V 5 bases short and J 3 bases short, with 14 bases between. CDR1 and CDR2 from the germline V gene are SGHTA and FQGNSA. CDR3: CASSLGPTLYEQYF. In DNA form, the CDR3 reads TGTGCCAGCAGCCTCGGCCCGACTCTCTACGAGCAGTACTTC.

This clonotype was counted many times. The CDR3 sequence: CSVWMRGKNTEAFF. In DNA form, the CDR3 reads TGCAGTGTGTGGATGAGGGGCAAGAACACTGAAGCTTTCTTT. The genes are TRBV20-1 and TRBJ1-1; possible D gene TRBD1, 5 bases. V lost 7 bases and J 1 base, leaving 16 bases between the germline ends. Germline V gives CDR1 DFQATT, CDR2 SNEGSKA (reference sequence). This CDR3 contains 14 residues.

This clonotype appeared many times. The chain has TRBV5-4 and TRBJ2-2; D ambiguous. The germline V gene has CDR1 SGHNT and CDR2 YYREEE (reference sequence). The CDR3 is made up of 15 amino acids. V was cut by 1 base and J by 8 bases, with 15 bases left in between. The CDR3, as DNA: TGTGCCAGCAGCTTGAGCTTGCCGGAAGATGGGGAGCTGTTTTTT. Its translation: CASSLSLPEDGELFF.

The chain carries TRBV29-1 and TRBJ2-7, with TRBD1 matching 10 bases. Trimming cost V 7 bases and J 1 base; bases outside gene matches: 10. Per the germline V gene, CDR1 is SQVTM and CDR2 is ANQGSEA. The CDR3 loop spans 15 amino acids. The CDR3 reads CSALPGGQGSYEQYF. The CDR3, as DNA: TGCAGCGCCCTCCCCGGGGGACAGGGGTCCTACGAGCAGTACTTC.

Many counts were recorded for this clonotype. The rearrangement joins TRBV20-1 to TRBJ2-7, with D unresolved. This CDR3 is 11 amino acids long. Germline loops: CDR1 DFQATT, CDR2 SNEGSKA (reference sequence). The ends were cut back, 3 bases at V and 2 bases at J, with 5 bases in the middle. CDR3 nucleotide sequence: TGCAGTGCTAGCCAAGCCTACGAGCAGTACTTC. Its protein is CSASQAYEQYF.

This chain links TRBV29-1 with TRBJ2-5; 7 nucleotides align to TRBD1. V gave up 4 bases and J gave up 5 bases; unmatched junction bases: 7. This CDR3 spans 13 amino acids. CDR1 and CDR2 (germline): SQVTM, ANQGSEA. CDR3 DNA sequence: TGCAGCGTTGTGAGACAGGGTAGGGAGACCCAGTACTTC. This sequence encodes CSVVRQGRETQYF. Full variable domain (remainder filled in from reference TRBV29-1 and TRBJ2-5): SAVISQKPSRDICQRGTSLTIQCQVDSQVTMMFWYRQQPGQSLTLIATANQGSEATYESGFVIDKFPISRPNLTFSTLTVSNMSPEDSSIYLCSVVRQGRETQYFGPGTRLLVL.

The chain uses TRBV7-9 and TRBJ1-2; 9 nucleotides align to TRBD1. After removal of 5 bases from V and 7 bases from J, the junction contained 14 bases not matched to a gene. This CDR3 contains 16 residues. Germline CDR1 is SEHNR and CDR2 is FQNEAQ (reference sequence). CDR3 amino acids: CASSPRTGQGPSGYTF. CDR3 bases: TGTGCCAGCAGCCCAAGGACGGGACAGGGCCCCTCTGGCTACACCTTC.

In this sample, this clonotype turned up many times. The chain joins TRBV5-1 to TRBJ1-1; a possible D gene is TRBD1 (5 bases). The CDR3 is made up of 14 amino acids. Trimming cost V 0 bases and J 2 bases, with 8 bases left between them. CDR1 is SGHRS, CDR2 YFSETQ, per germline. CDR3 protein: CASSLADTNTEAFF. Here the CDR3 DNA reads TGCGCCAGCAGCTTGGCGGACACTAACACTGAAGCTTTCTTT. The full variable domain, in which reference TRBV5-1 and TRBJ1-1 provide the parts outside the CDR3, is KAGVTQTPRYLIKTRGQQVTLSCSPISGHRSVSWYQQTPGQGLQFLFEYFSETQRNKGNFPGRFSGRQFSNSRSEMNVSTLELGDSALYLCASSLADTNTEAFFGQGTRLTVV.

The chain carries TRBV9 and TRBJ1-2; TRBD1 matches 8 bases. CDR3 size: 14 residues. CDR1 is SGDLS, CDR2 YYNGEE, per germline. J was trimmed by 8 bases and V by 0 bases; bases with no gene match: 6. The CDR3, as DNA: TGTGCCAGCAGCGTAGAAGAGACAGGGGAAGGCTACACCTTC. Residues: CASSVEETGEGYTF.

This clonotype came up a few times. The chain has TRBV6-6 and TRBJ2-7; D perhaps matches TRBD2 (5 bases). Germline assignment: CDR1 MNHNY and CDR2 SVGAGI (reference sequence). Trimming stripped 6 bases from V and 5 bases from J, with 20 bases between. The CDR3 runs 15 residues. This CDR3 is CASRALAGVINEQYF. The CDR3 DNA reads as TGTGCCAGCAGGGCCCTAGCAGGCGTCATCAACGAGCAGTACTTC.

This clonotype was detected only once. This chain links TRBV11-2 with TRBJ2-3; TRBD2 aligns across 8 bases. Trimming took 1 base from V and 4 from J; bases not matched to a gene: 4. Germline V gives CDR1 SGHAT, CDR2 FQNNGV. This CDR3 spans 15 amino acids. The CDR3 here is CASSLVSGTADTQYF. The CDR3 DNA reads as TGTGCCAGCAGCTTAGTTAGCGGGACGGCAGATACGCAGTATTTT.

Notes on this clonotype: A much larger clone lies one base from this, so it may be a read error. V usage is TRBV29-1 and J usage is TRBJ2-1; a possible D gene is TRBD1 (8 bases). CDR3 length equals 12 residues. With 6 bases removed from V and 9 bases from J, the gap between germline ends came to 15 bases. Germline loops: CDR1 SQVTM, CDR2 ANQGSEA. CDR3 residues: CSVRTGRGEQFF. The CDR3 DNA is TGCAGCGTCAGGACAGGGAGGGGTGAGCAGTTCTTC.

The CDR3 reads CSVDKKSTGANVLTF. In nucleotides, the CDR3 is TGCAGCGTAGACAAGAAGAGTACCGGGGCCAACGTCCTGACTTTC. The chain links TRBV29-1 to TRBJ2-6; D is ambiguous. Between the trimmed V and J ends, which lost 6 bases and 4 bases, there was a span of 16 bases. CDR3 length: 15 residues. Germline V lookup: CDR1 SQVTM, CDR2 ANQGSEA.